The rows below give T cell receptor beta chains drawn from one sample of a study of cytomegalovirus exposure and HLA in healthy donors. Some clones are missing from TCRdb's copy, which holds only in-frame ones; the method was immunoSEQ multiplex PCR. The repertoire holds about 130,000 clones, with about 88% as singletons. Specimen: PBMCs. The receptors shown here come from a man aged 25 to 40 in good health and CMV-seronegative. Each CDR3 is given with its conserved first and last residue. Each record gives: D gene, V gene, clone size, J gene, CDR3 protein, CDR3 DNA. The D gene is left open where the match is weak. Expanded clones are given a class, and other clones once, few, many or no size at all.

>TRBD1|TRBV15|NA|TRBJ2-7
CATSLRDSSYEQYF
TGTGCCACCAGCCTCAGGGACAGCTCCTACGAGCAGTACTTC
>TRBD1|TRBV4-2|NA|TRBJ1-4
CASSYRDSNEKLFF
TGTGCCAGCAGCTACCGGGACAGTAATGAAAAACTGTTTTTT
>NA|TRBV4-1|NA|TRBJ2-3
CASSQVAASTDTQYF
TGCGCCAGCAGCCAAGTAGCGGCTAGCACAGATACGCAGTATTTT
>NA|TRBV7-2|NA|TRBJ2-1
CASSPEGVYYNEQFF
TGTGCCAGCAGCCCGGAGGGCGTTTACTACAATGAGCAGTTCTTC
>TRBD1|TRBV9|NA|TRBJ2-1
CASSLGTGDINEQFF
TGTGCCAGCAGCCTGGGGACAGGGGATATTAATGAGCAGTTCTTC
>NA|TRBV7-9|NA|TRBJ2-3
CASSSTRTVTDTQYF
TGTGCCAGCAGCTCCACAAGGACAGTCACAGATACGCAGTATTTT
>TRBD2|TRBV7-7|NA|TRBJ2-1
CASSRTSGTPNEQFF
TGTGCCAGCAGCCGGACTAGCGGGACCCCCAATGAGCAGTTCTTC
>NA|TRBV6-4|NA|TRBJ2-1
CASSLQEDNEQFF
TGTGCCAGCAGTCTTCAGGAGGACAATGAGCAGTTCTTC
>TRBD1|TRBV11-3|NA|TRBJ2-4
CASSQTSQGGIQYF
TGTGCCAGCAGTCAAACGTCACAGGGGGGCATTCAGTACTTC
>TRBD1|TRBV5-4|NA|TRBJ2-7
CASSFLRQGRQYF
TGTGCCAGCAGCTTCCTTCGACAGGGACGACAGTACTTC
>NA|TRBV5-1|once|TRBJ1-1
CASSLVGADTEAFF
TGCGCCAGCAGCTTGGTAGGGGCTGACACTGAAGCTTTCTTT
>NA|TRBV19|NA|TRBJ2-2
CASSLTGSGELFF
TGTGCCAGTAGTTTGACCGGGTCCGGGGAGCTGTTTTTT
>TRBD1|TRBV15|NA|TRBJ1-5
CATRTGTESNQPQHF
TGTGCCACCAGAACCGGGACAGAAAGCAATCAGCCCCAGCATTTT
>TRBD2|TRBV5-4|NA|TRBJ2-5
CASSLFMGTSAETQYF
TGTGCCAGCAGCTTGTTTATGGGGACTAGTGCGGAGACCCAGTACTTC
>NA|TRBV18|NA|TRBJ1-5
CASSPPGMQPQHF
TGTGCCAGCTCACCACCCGGGATGCAGCCCCAGCATTTT
>TRBD1|TRBV10-3|NA|TRBJ2-7
CAISETRDSPYEQYF
TGTGCCATCAGTGAGACCCGGGACAGCCCCTACGAGCAGTACTTC